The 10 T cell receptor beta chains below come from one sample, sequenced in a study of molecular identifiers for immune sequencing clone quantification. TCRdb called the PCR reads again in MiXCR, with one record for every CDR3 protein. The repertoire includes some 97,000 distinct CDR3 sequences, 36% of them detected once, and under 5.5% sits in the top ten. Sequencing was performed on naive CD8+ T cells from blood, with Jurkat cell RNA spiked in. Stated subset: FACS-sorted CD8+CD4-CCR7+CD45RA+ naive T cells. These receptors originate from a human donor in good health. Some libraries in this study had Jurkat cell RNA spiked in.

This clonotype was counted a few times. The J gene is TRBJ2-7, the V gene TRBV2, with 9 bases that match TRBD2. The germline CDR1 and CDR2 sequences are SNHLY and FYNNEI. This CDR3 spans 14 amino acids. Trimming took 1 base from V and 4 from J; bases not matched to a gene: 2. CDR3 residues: CASSEGLADYEQYF. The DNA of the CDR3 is TGTGCCAGCAGTGAAGGACTAGCGGATTACGAGCAGTACTTC.

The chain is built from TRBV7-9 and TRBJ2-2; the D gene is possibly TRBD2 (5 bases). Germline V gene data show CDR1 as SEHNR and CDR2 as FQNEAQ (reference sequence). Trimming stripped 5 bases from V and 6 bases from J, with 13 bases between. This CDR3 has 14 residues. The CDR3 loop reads CASSPPGVPGELFF. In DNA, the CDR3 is TGTGCCAGCAGCCCTCCCGGGGTGCCCGGGGAGCTGTTTTTT.

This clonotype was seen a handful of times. CDR3 coding DNA: TGTGCCAGCAAGTGGGGGGGCACTCAGCCCCAGCATTTT. Its protein is CASKWGGTQPQHF. The chain joins TRBV6-2 or TRBV6-3 to TRBJ1-5; D perhaps matches TRBD1 (6 bases). CDR3 length: 13 amino acids. Deletions cut 7 bases from V and 6 bases from J, with 13 bases between. Germline lookup yields CDR1 MNHEY and CDR2 SVGEGT.

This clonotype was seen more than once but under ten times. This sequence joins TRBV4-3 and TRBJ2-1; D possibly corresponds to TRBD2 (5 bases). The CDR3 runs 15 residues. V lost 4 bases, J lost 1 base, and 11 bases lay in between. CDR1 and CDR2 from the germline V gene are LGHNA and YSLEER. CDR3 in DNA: TGCGCCAGCAGCCGGGAAGACTATTCCTACAATGAGCAGTTCTTC. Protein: CASSREDYSYNEQFF.

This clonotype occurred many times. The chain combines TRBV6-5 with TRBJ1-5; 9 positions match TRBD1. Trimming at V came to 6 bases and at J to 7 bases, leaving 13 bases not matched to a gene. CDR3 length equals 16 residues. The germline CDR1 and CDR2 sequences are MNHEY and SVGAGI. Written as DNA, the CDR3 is TGTGCCAGCAGCCCGCAGTGGGACAGGGTAACCCAGCCCCAGCATTTT. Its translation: CASSPQWDRVTQPQHF.

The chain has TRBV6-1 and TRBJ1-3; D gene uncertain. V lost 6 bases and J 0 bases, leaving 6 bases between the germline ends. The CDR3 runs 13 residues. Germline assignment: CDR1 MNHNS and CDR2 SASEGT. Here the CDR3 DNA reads TGTGCCAGCAGGGGCAGCTCTGGAAACACCATATATTTT. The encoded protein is CASRGSSGNTIYF.

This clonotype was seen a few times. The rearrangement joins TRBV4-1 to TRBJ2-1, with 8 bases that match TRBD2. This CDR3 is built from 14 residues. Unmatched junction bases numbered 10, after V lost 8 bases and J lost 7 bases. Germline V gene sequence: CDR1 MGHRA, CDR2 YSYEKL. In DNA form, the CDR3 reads TGCGCCAGCCGAGGGGGACTAGAGGCTAATGAGCAGTTCTTC. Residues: CASRGGLEANEQFF.

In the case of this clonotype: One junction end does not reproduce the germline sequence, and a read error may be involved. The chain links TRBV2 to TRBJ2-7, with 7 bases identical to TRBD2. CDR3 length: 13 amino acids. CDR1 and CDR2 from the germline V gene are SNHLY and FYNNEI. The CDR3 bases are TGTGCCTGCAGCCTCGGCGGGAGCTCCGAGCAGTACTTC. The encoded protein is CACSLGGSSEQYF. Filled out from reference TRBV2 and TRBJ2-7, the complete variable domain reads EPEVTQTPSHQVTQMGQEVILRCVPISNHLYFYWYRQILGQKVEFLVSFYNNEISEKSEIFDDQFSVERPDGSNFTLKIRSTKLEDSAMYFCACSLGGSSEQYFGPGTRLTVT.

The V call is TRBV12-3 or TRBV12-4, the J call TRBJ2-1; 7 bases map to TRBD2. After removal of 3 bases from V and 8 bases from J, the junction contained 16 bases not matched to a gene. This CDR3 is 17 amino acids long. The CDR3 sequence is CASSFPGGREGYDEQFF. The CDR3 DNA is TGTGCCAGCAGTTTTCCGGGCGGGAGAGAGGGATACGATGAGCAGTTCTTC.

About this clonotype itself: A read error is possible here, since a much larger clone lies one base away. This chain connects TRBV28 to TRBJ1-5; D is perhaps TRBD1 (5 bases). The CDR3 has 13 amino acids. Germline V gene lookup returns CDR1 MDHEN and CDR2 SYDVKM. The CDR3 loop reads CASSTGRNQPQQF. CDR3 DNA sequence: TGTGCCAGCAGCACGGGGCGTAATCAGCCCCAGCAATTT.